This T cell receptor beta chain was identified during a study of blood T cell repertoires in COVID-19. Study in general: The United States, Italy and Spain provided the acute and convalescent COVID-19 samples. T cells, B-cell-depleted T cells, or PBMCs supplied cDNA or gDNA.

Original handling: From reference gene primer amplification, estimates of nucleated cell counts were derived. The data were produced by immunoSEQ multiplex PCR, yet TCRdb's version contains in-frame clones alone and is incomplete. Clonal size and the V and J genes are those of that table, whereas D and trimming came from the DNA. The data contain fewer than 250,000 clones, roughly 90% of them singletons. V dropped 0 bases and J dropped 7; count of bases not matched to a gene: 3. The CDR3 loop spans 14 amino acids. Germline-derived CDR1 and CDR2 are SGHTS and YDEGEE. Material: peripheral blood. The clonotype comes from a woman in her sixties or seventies with acute or convalescent COVID-19. This sequence joins TRBV5-8 and TRBJ2-2; the match to TRBD1 covers 7 bases. The CDR3 region has the DNA TGTGCCAGCAGCTTGGAACAGGGGATCGGGGAGCTGTTTTTT. Its translation: CASSLEQGIGELFF.